Following are 27 T cell receptor beta chains from one sample sequenced in a study of cytomegalovirus exposure and HLA in healthy donors. Use of 60 Vbeta and 13 Jbeta primers characterized the PCR. Clones were sequenced by immunoSEQ multiplex PCR, and TCRdb holds only the in-frame ones, with some missing. Here the sample spans 120,000 to 150,000 clones, roughly 79% being singletons. Material: PBMCs. The source is a male donor in good health and CMV-seronegative.

The CDR3 region is CASSLNVGQWNEKLFF. CDR3 in DNA: TGTGCCAGCAGCTTAAATGTTGGGCAGTGGAACGAAAAACTGTTTTTT. The chain is built from TRBV5-4 and TRBJ1-4; D uncertain. Germline V CDR1 and CDR2: SGHNT, YYREEE (reference sequence). Trimming stripped 2 bases from V and 8 bases from J, with 19 bases between. The CDR3 has 16 amino acids.

DNA for the CDR3: TGTGCCAGCAGCTTCGGGGGGTCAATCTTCTACAATGAGCAGTTCTTC. Protein product: CASSFGGSIFYNEQFF. The chain recombines TRBV7-6 with TRBJ2-1; TRBD2 matches 7 bases. From germline, CDR1 is SGHVS and CDR2 FNYEAQ. This CDR3 has 16 residues. J was trimmed by 3 bases and V by 3 bases; bases with no gene match: 8.

The chain combines TRBV19 with TRBJ2-1; 11 bases match TRBD2. The CDR3 totals 16 residues. V was pared by 4 bases and J by 2 bases, with 4 bases of the junction left unmatched. Germline V gives CDR1 LNHDA, CDR2 SQIVND (reference sequence). CDR3 protein: CASSKSSGRAYNEQFF. CDR3 sequence (DNA): TGTGCCAGTAGTAAGAGTAGCGGGAGGGCCTACAATGAGCAGTTCTTC.

The CDR3 protein is CASSTVGETGYEQYF. The CDR3 nucleotides read TGTGCCAGCAGCACGGTCGGGGAAACAGGGTACGAGCAGTACTTC. The gene calls are TRBV7-6 and TRBJ2-7; D perhaps matches TRBD1 (6 bases). Germline CDR1 reads SGHVS; CDR2 reads FNYEAQ. V lost 5 bases to trimming and J lost 4 bases, with 18 bases between them. The CDR3 consists of 15 residues.

This chain uses TRBV18 with TRBJ2-7, with TRBD2 matching over 11 bases. The CDR3 has 16 amino acids. Germline trimming cut 0 bases from V and 5 bases from J; bases unmatched to any gene: 6. Germline CDR1 and CDR2: KGHSH and LQKENI. The CDR3 loop is CASSPPSGGALNEQYF. The CDR3 DNA follows: TGTGCCAGCTCACCACCTAGCGGGGGGGCGCTGAACGAGCAGTACTTC.

This chain uses TRBV23-1 with TRBJ2-1; D uncertain. TRBV23-1 is flagged as an ORF with uncertain function. The V gene lost 8 bases and the J gene lost 4 bases, with 12 bases spanning the gap. There are 13 residues in the CDR3. CDR3 nucleotides: TGCGCCAGCCCCGGGTGCTGGTACAATGAGCAGTTCTTC. Translated, it gives CASPGCWYNEQFF.

CDR3: CASSFATGGSTNEKLFF. The CDR3, as DNA: TGTGCCAGCAGTTTTGCGACAGGAGGCTCGACTAATGAAAAACTGTTTTTT. This sequence joins TRBV27 and TRBJ1-4, with a possible D match to TRBD1 (6 bases). V shed 3 bases and J shed 2 bases, with 16 bases lying between them. The CDR3 length is 17 residues. From germline, CDR1 is MNHEY and CDR2 SMNVEV (reference sequence).

The chain is built from TRBV7-2 and TRBJ2-7; D unclear. Germline lookup yields CDR1 SGHTA and CDR2 FQGNSA. Trimming stripped 1 base from V and 3 bases from J, with 7 bases between. The length of the CDR3 is 13 residues. The CDR3: CASSLGQDYEQYF. CDR3 DNA: TGTGCCAGCAGCTTAGGGCAGGACTACGAGCAGTACTTC.

The chain employs TRBV19 and TRBJ1-1; the D is unclear. The germline V and J ends were trimmed by 3 bases and 0 bases, with 5 bases remaining between them. Looked up from germline, CDR1 is LNHDA and CDR2 is SQIVND (reference sequence). The CDR3 has 13 residues. The CDR3 spells CASSIRLNTEAFF. CDR3 bases: TGTGCCAGTAGTATCCGTCTGAACACTGAAGCTTTCTTT. The full variable domain, completed using reference TRBV19 and TRBJ1-1, is DGGITQSPKYLFRKEGQNVTLSCEQNLNHDAMYWYRQDPGQGLRLIYYSQIVNDFQKGDIAEGYSVSREKKESFPLTVTSAQKNPTAFYLCASSIRLNTEAFFGQGTRLTVV.

The chain links TRBV6-5 to TRBJ1-5; tentatively, D is TRBD1 (6 bases). CDR1 is MNHEY and CDR2 is SVGAGI in the germline V gene. The CDR3 length is 14 residues. The V gene lost 0 bases and the J gene lost 10 bases, with 13 bases spanning the gap. DNA for the CDR3: TGTGCCAGCAGTTACTCACAGGGAGAACGACCCCAGCATTTT. Amino acid sequence: CASSYSQGERPQHF.

The CDR3, as DNA: TGCGCCAGCAGCCATAACGACAGGGGTTACAATCAGCCCCAGCATTTT. This sequence encodes CASSHNDRGYNQPQHF. The V call is TRBV4-1, the J call TRBJ1-5, with 8 nucleotides matching TRBD1. This CDR3 contains 16 residues. The germline V gene encodes CDR1 MGHRA and CDR2 YSYEKL. Trimming removed 3 bases from V and 3 bases from J; junction bases left unmatched: 7.

The chain joins TRBV30 to TRBJ2-3; 10 bases fit TRBD2. CDR1 and CDR2 (germline): GTSNPN, SVGIG (reference sequence). The V segment lost 2 bases and the J segment 1 base; nucleotides outside the gene matches: 12. The CDR3 consists of 18 residues. CDR3: CAWSLSGSGGLRTDTQYF. The CDR3 nucleotides read TGTGCCTGGAGTCTTTCAGGTAGCGGGGGGCTCCGCACAGATACGCAGTATTTT.

The genes are TRBV7-2 and TRBJ2-1, with 14 bases fitting TRBD2. The CDR3 spans 16 residues. Germline assignment: CDR1 SGHTA and CDR2 FQGNSA. The V gene end was trimmed by 4 bases and the J gene end by 4 bases; junction bases not matched to a gene: 3. In nucleotides, the CDR3 is TGTGCCAGCAGCTCCGGACTAGCGGGGGGTTACAATGAGCAGTTCTTC. Translating gives CASSSGLAGGYNEQFF.

This chain joins TRBV30 and TRBJ1-2, with TRBD1 matching over 7 bases. J was trimmed by 8 bases and V by 0 bases; bases with no gene match: 3. Germline V gives CDR1 GTSNPN, CDR2 SVGIG (reference sequence). The length of the CDR3 is 12 residues. DNA of the CDR3: TGTGCCTGGAGTGTAGGGGGCCCCGGCTACACCTTC. This sequence encodes CAWSVGGPGYTF.

This clone was seen a handful of times. The chain combines TRBV15 with TRBJ2-2, with TRBD1 matching 9 bases. The CDR3 is 17 residues long. CDR1 LNHNV and CDR2 YYDKDF come from the germline V gene (reference sequence). J gave up 1 base and V 7 bases, and 10 bases lay outside the gene matches. The CDR3 DNA reads TGTGCCACCAAGGACAGGGGAGGGTCTTTGAACACCGGGGAGCTGTTTTTT. Residues: CATKDRGGSLNTGELFF.

The chain has TRBV5-1 and TRBJ2-3, with D possibly TRBD2 on 6 matching bases. Germline CDR1 SGHRS, CDR2 YFSETQ. This CDR3 contains 15 residues. The ends were cut back, 0 bases at V and 2 bases at J, with 10 bases in the middle. CDR3 DNA sequence: TGCGCCAGCAGCTTGGTGGCGGACTACACAGATACGCAGTATTTT. Translated: CASSLVADYTDTQYF.

This clone has a handful of counts. The chain combines TRBV6-1 with TRBJ2-1; 7 bases are a match to TRBD2. Trimming at V came to 4 bases and at J to 4 bases, leaving 7 bases not matched to a gene. The CDR3 runs 15 residues. Germline lookup yields CDR1 MNHNS and CDR2 SASEGT. DNA of the CDR3: TGTGCCAGCAGTGTACCCGGGGGAGGGTACAATGAGCAGTTCTTC. This sequence encodes CASSVPGGGYNEQFF.

The CDR3 sequence is CASSLGLHYGYTF. The DNA for the CDR3 is TGTGCCAGCAGCTTAGGACTGCACTATGGCTACACCTTC. The rearrangement joins TRBV5-6 to TRBJ1-2; D uncertain. The CDR3 consists of 13 residues. Trimming took off 2 bases at V and 3 bases at J, with 8 bases between the two ends. CDR1 and CDR2 (germline): SGHDT, YYEEEE.

This clone was counted a few times. The chain combines TRBV2 with TRBJ1-6; D is unresolved. CDR3 length equals 13 residues. Germline V gene data show CDR1 as SNHLY and CDR2 as FYNNEI. Trimming pared 6 bases from V and 6 bases from J, leaving 9 bases between. The CDR3: CASRTEGNSPLHF. CDR3 coding DNA: TGTGCCAGCAGAACAGAGGGTAATTCACCCCTCCACTTT. Full variable domain (missing parts from reference TRBV2 and TRBJ1-6): EPEVTQTPSHQVTQMGQEVILRCVPISNHLYFYWYRQILGQKVEFLVSFYNNEISEKSEIFDDQFSVERPDGSNFTLKIRSTKLEDSAMYFCASRTEGNSPLHFGNGTRLTVT.

The chain carries TRBV5-1 and TRBJ2-2; TRBD1 matches 9 bases. J lost 4 bases, V lost 0 bases, and 7 bases had no gene match. CDR1 and CDR2 (germline): SGHRS, YFSETQ. The CDR3 extends over 17 amino acids. CDR3 sequence: CASSLGIGTGSTGELFF. The CDR3 DNA sequence: TGCGCCAGCAGCTTGGGTATAGGGACAGGGAGCACCGGGGAGCTGTTTTTT.

V and J are TRBV5-1 and TRBJ1-2, with D possibly matching TRBD1 (5 bases). Germline V lookup: CDR1 SGHRS, CDR2 YFSETQ. The CDR3 loop spans 15 amino acids. V shed 4 bases and J shed 0 bases, with 13 bases lying between them. CDR3 residues: CASSPWGDPNYGYTF. The DNA for the CDR3 is TGCGCCAGCAGCCCATGGGGGGATCCTAACTATGGCTACACCTTC.

The V call is TRBV5-8, the J call TRBJ2-3, with 8 bases aligning to TRBD2. Trimming removed 4 bases from V and 1 base from J; junction bases left unmatched: 5. Germline V CDR1 and CDR2: SGHTS, YDEGEE. The CDR3 consists of 15 residues. CDR3 in DNA: TGTGCCAGCAGCGTGGGACTAGATGGCACAGATACGCAGTATTTT. Residues: CASSVGLDGTDTQYF.

The genes are TRBV18 and TRBJ2-3; 9 bases line up with TRBD2. The CDR3 runs 17 residues. V trimming: 0 bases; J trimming: 4 bases; junction bases outside the gene matches: 8. The germline V gene encodes CDR1 KGHSH and CDR2 LQKENI. CDR3 sequence (DNA): TGTGCCAGCTCACCACCGGGCGGGAGGGCCCACGCAGATACGCAGTATTTT. The encoded protein is CASSPPGGRAHADTQYF.

The chain has TRBV18 and TRBJ1-1; TRBD1 matches at 9 bases. J gave up 4 bases and V 8 bases, and 5 bases lay outside the gene matches. Germline CDR1 reads KGHSH; CDR2 reads LQKENI. The length of the CDR3 is 13 residues. The CDR3 here is CASQQGAGTEAFF. The CDR3, as DNA: TGTGCCAGCCAACAGGGGGCAGGCACTGAAGCTTTCTTT.

The rearrangement uses TRBV6-1 and TRBJ1-5; D gene unclear. Deletions cut 1 base from V and 2 bases from J, with 9 bases between. This CDR3 region has 15 residues. From germline, CDR1 is MNHNS and CDR2 SASEGT. The CDR3 spells CASSEGNRGNQPQHF. As DNA, the CDR3 is TGTGCCAGCAGTGAAGGGAATCGGGGCAATCAGCCCCAGCATTTT.

The chain joins TRBV7-9 to TRBJ2-7; TRBD1 matches at 7 bases. Germline V lookup: CDR1 SEHNR, CDR2 FQNEAQ (reference sequence). This CDR3 has 14 amino acids. V shed 1 base, J shed 2 bases, and the junction held 2 bases outside the gene matches. The CDR3 loop reads CASSLGGQTYEQYF. In DNA form, the CDR3 reads TGTGCCAGCAGCTTAGGGGGACAGACCTACGAGCAGTACTTC.

The CDR3 DNA reads TGTGCCAGCAGTGAATATATGACCTTTAGCGGGAGGGACAATGAGCAGTTCTTC. This gives the protein CASSEYMTFSGRDNEQFF. This chain joins TRBV25-1 and TRBJ2-1; 11 bases align to TRBD2. From germline, CDR1 is MGHDK and CDR2 SYGVNS. Trimming removed 0 bases from V and 5 bases from J; junction bases left unmatched: 9. There are 18 residues in the CDR3.